This is a list of T cell receptor beta chains from one sample in a study of CD8+ T cells in alopecia areata. Assay: immunoSEQ multiplex PCR; the TCRdb copy retains only in-frame clones and omits some. The data hold some 150,000 clones, with roughly 62% observed a single time. The starting material was CD4+ T cells sorted from blood, obtained at week 0. The receptors here all came from a human donor with alopecia areata. Each CDR3 is given with its conserved first and last residue. The D gene is left open where the match is weak. Some rows have no size entry. The others give once, few or many, or a class for an expanded clone.

DNA	CDR3	size	J	D	V
TGTGCCAGCAGTCAGGGATCGGATACGCAGTATTTT	CASSQGSDTQYF	.	TRBJ2-3	.	TRBV5-4
TGTGCCAGCAGCGCTAGGGACTACTCCTCCTACGAGCAGTACTTC	CASSARDYSSYEQYF	few	TRBJ2-7	TRBD2	TRBV9
TGCAGTGCTAACAGGGCTGGGGTAGAGACCCAGTACTTC	CSANRAGVETQYF	few	TRBJ2-5	.	TRBV29-1
TGCGCCAGCAGCCGCGTTAGCGGGGGGTGGAACACCGGGGAGCTGTTTTTT	CASSRVSGGWNTGELFF	.	TRBJ2-2	TRBD2	TRBV4-3
TGCAGCGTCAACAGGGGGGGGACTGAAGCTTTCTTT	CSVNRGGTEAFF	.	TRBJ1-1	TRBD1	TRBV29-1
TGCGCCAGCAGTATGTCAGGGGAGAAGACCCAGTACTTC	CASSMSGEKTQYF	few	TRBJ2-5	.	TRBV5-1
TGTGCCAGCAGGGCTGGGCAAGAGACCCAGTACTTC	CASRAGQETQYF	once	TRBJ2-5	.	TRBV7-2
TGTGCTAGTGGTTTGGAGGCCGGACAGCCCCAGCATTTT	CASGLEAGQPQHF	few	TRBJ1-5	.	TRBV12-5
TGTGCCTGGAGTACTACAGGGAACGAGCAGTACTTC	CAWSTTGNEQYF	.	TRBJ2-7	.	TRBV30
TGTGCCATACAGGGTACGACCTTCACAGATACGCAGTATTTT	CAIQGTTFTDTQYF	few	TRBJ2-3	.	TRBV10-3
TGTGCCAGCAGCTACGGACAGGGTGGAAACATTCAGTACTTC	CASSYGQGGNIQYF	.	TRBJ2-4	TRBD1	TRBV6-5
TGCGCCAGCAGCCGGCGACCAGCGGATAGCACAGATACGCAGTATTTT	CASSRRPADSTDTQYF	.	TRBJ2-3	.	TRBV5-1
TGTGCCAGCAGCTTGAGGACCTTCGATGAGCAGTTCTTC	CASSLRTFDEQFF	.	TRBJ2-1	.	TRBV5-6
TGTGCCAGCAGCCCAGACAGGGACAGGGGCCACACCTTC	CASSPDRDRGHTF	.	TRBJ1-2	TRBD1	TRBV4-2
TGCAGCGTTGATCAGGACAGGGGAACAGATACGCAGTATTTT	CSVDQDRGTDTQYF	few	TRBJ2-3	TRBD1	TRBV29-1
TGTGCCAGCAGCTTAAGGCGCGGGGCGGAGACCCAGTACTTC	CASSLRRGAETQYF	few	TRBJ2-5	.	TRBV7-8
TGTGCCAGCAGCTCGGGACAGGTTAATGAAAAACTGTTTTTT	CASSSGQVNEKLFF	.	TRBJ1-4	TRBD1	TRBV11-3
TGCGCCAGCAGCCCCGACAGCTCACGTAACTATGGCTACACCTTC	CASSPDSSRNYGYTF	.	TRBJ1-2	.	TRBV4-1
TGTGCCAGCAGTGAAGGTCTGGCGTCTTACCCGTTCTTC	CASSEGLASYPFF	.	TRBJ2-1	.	TRBV6-1
TGCGCCAGCAGCTTGGTTTCAGGGGTTGCGTACAATGAGCAGTTCTTC	CASSLVSGVAYNEQFF	.	TRBJ2-1	.	TRBV5-1
TGTGCCACCAGCAGAGAATTTGCGCAGTATTTT	CATSREFAQYF	once	TRBJ2-3	.	TRBV15
TGCGCCAGCAGCTTTAGTTTGAAGGATGAGCAGTTCTTC	CASSFSLKDEQFF	.	TRBJ2-1	.	TRBV5-1
TGTGCCAGCAGTCCTATCTATAGCAATCAGCCCCAGCATTTT	CASSPIYSNQPQHF	.	TRBJ1-5	.	TRBV6-6
TGTGCCAGCACCCTAGCAGATACGCAGTATTTT	CASTLADTQYF	.	TRBJ2-3	.	TRBV2
TGTGCCAGCAGCCTGGGCGCGGGGCCCCAAGAGACCCAGTACTTC	CASSLGAGPQETQYF	.	TRBJ2-5	.	TRBV7-2
TGCAGCGTCTCCGCCGGAAACACCATATATTTT	CSVSAGNTIYF	few	TRBJ1-3	.	TRBV29-1
TGCGCCAGCAGCCAAGATCGCATCGCCCGGTCCAATCAGCCCCAGCATTTT	CASSQDRIARSNQPQHF	once	TRBJ1-5	.	TRBV4-1
TGCGCCAGCAGCTTCGGAGGACAGTTTTACTCCTACGAACAGTACTTC	CASSFGGQFYSYEQYF	.	TRBJ2-7	.	TRBV5-1
TGTGCCAGCAGCCCGGGGAGAGTAGTTAATTCACCCCTCCACTTT	CASSPGRVVNSPLHF	few	TRBJ1-6	.	TRBV5-4
TGTGCCAGCTCGCCGGATCTGAACACTGAAGCTTTCTTT	CASSPDLNTEAFF	.	TRBJ1-1	.	TRBV18
TGTGCCAGCAGCTTGGGACAGGGAGGAAGCGAGCAGTACTTC	CASSLGQGGSEQYF	.	TRBJ2-7	TRBD1	TRBV7-9
TGTGCCAGCAATTGGGCAGACCAAGAGACCCAGTACTTC	CASNWADQETQYF	.	TRBJ2-5	.	TRBV2
TGTGCCAGCAGCTTGCATAGCGGGGGGGGCACAGATACGCAGTATTTT	CASSLHSGGGTDTQYF	once	TRBJ2-3	TRBD2	TRBV9
TGTGCCAGCAGCATTGACAGGGGATCCTACGAGCAGTACTTC	CASSIDRGSYEQYF	.	TRBJ2-7	TRBD1	TRBV11-2
TGCGCCAGCAGTGAGGGACTCCCGGGAGGGACGCAGTATTTT	CASSEGLPGGTQYF	.	TRBJ2-3	TRBD2	TRBV10-1
TGCAGCGTTTCGGGACCGCAGGGACTAGCGGGGGGATACAATGAGCAGTTCTTC	CSVSGPQGLAGGYNEQFF	.	TRBJ2-1	TRBD2	TRBV29-1
TGTGCCAGCAGCGCTGGGCAGGGGACGGGGTATGGCTACACCTTC	CASSAGQGTGYGYTF	.	TRBJ1-2	.	TRBV5-6
TGTGCCAGCAGTTACGCTACAGCAGATACGCAGTATTTT	CASSYATADTQYF	few	TRBJ2-3	.	TRBV6-5
TGCAGCGTCGCCAGGGGTCCGGGCACTGAAGCTTTCTTT	CSVARGPGTEAFF	few	TRBJ1-1	.	TRBV29-1
TGTGCCAGCAGCTCCGCGGGACAGGTCCTCACAGATACGCAGTATTTT	CASSSAGQVLTDTQYF	.	TRBJ2-3	TRBD1	TRBV7-2